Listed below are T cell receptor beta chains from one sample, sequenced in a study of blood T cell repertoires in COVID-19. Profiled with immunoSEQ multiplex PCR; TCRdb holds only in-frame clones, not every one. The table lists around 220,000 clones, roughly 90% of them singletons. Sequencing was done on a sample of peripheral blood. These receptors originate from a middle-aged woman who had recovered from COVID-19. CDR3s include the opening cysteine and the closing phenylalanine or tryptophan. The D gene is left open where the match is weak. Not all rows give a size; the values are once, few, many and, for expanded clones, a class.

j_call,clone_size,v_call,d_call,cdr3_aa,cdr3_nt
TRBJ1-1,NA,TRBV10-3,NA,CAISAILGTSLAKNTEAFF,TGTGCCATCAGCGCCATTCTGGGGACTAGTCTTGCGAAGAACACTGAAGCTTTCTTT
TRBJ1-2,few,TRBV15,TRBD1,CATSRDIGQGYGYTF,TGTGCCACCAGCAGAGATATCGGACAGGGCTATGGCTACACCTTC
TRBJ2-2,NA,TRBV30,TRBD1,CAWSLPGQGVASTGELFF,TGTGCCTGGAGCCTACCGGGACAGGGGGTGGCGTCCACCGGGGAGCTGTTTTTT
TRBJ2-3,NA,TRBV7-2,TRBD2,CASSLGAISGRLSDTQYF,TGTGCCAGCAGCTTAGGGGCCATTAGCGGGAGATTGTCAGATACGCAGTATTTT
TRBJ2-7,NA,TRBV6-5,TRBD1,CASSRGQGSYEQYF,TGTGCCAGCAGCCGAGGACAGGGGTCCTACGAGCAGTACTTC
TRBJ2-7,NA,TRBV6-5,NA,CASSPLASSYEQYF,TGTGCCAGCAGTCCCCTAGCGTCTTCCTACGAGCAGTACTTC
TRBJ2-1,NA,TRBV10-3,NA,CATGTPNEQFF,TGTGCCACTGGGACTCCCAATGAGCAGTTCTTC
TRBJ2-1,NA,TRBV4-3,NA,CASSQSSHEQFF,TGCGCCAGCAGCCAAAGCTCCCATGAGCAGTTCTTC
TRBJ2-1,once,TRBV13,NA,CASSILGETHEQFF,TGTGCCAGCAGCATTTTGGGAGAGACCCATGAGCAGTTCTTC
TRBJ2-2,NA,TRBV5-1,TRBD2,CASSLGLAGGGGELFF,TGCGCCAGCAGCTTGGGACTAGCGGGAGGCGGCGGGGAGCTGTTTTTT
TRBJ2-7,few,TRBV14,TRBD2,CASSPFIAGDSHEQYF,TGTGCCAGCAGCCCGTTCATAGCGGGAGACAGCCACGAGCAGTACTTC
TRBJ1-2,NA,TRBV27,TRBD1,CASSKGDRVNGYTF,TGTGCCAGCAGTAAGGGGGACAGGGTAAATGGCTACACCTTC
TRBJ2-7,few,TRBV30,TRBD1,CAWSAPPGQAYEQYF,TGTGCCTGGAGTGCTCCCCCGGGACAGGCCTACGAGCAGTACTTC
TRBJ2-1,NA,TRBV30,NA,CAWARTVYNEQFF,TGTGCCTGGGCCCGGACAGTATACAATGAGCAGTTCTTC
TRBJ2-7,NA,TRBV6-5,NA,CASSLGRGYEQYF,TGTGCCAGCAGTCTTGGACGGGGATACGAGCAGTACTTC
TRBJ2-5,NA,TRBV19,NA,CASSIESAVSGTQYF,TGTGCCAGTAGTATTGAGAGTGCGGTGAGTGGGACCCAGTACTTC
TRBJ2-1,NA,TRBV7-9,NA,CASSLAGVNEQFF,TGTGCCAGCAGCTTAGCAGGGGTCAATGAGCAGTTCTTC
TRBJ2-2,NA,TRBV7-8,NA,CASSSHPANTGELFF,TGTGCCAGCAGCTCCCATCCAGCGAACACCGGGGAGCTGTTTTTT
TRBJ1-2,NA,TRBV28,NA,CASSQNYGYTF,TGTGCCAGCAGCCAAAACTATGGCTACACCTTC
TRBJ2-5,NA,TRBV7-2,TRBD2,CASSRLTRATSGQETQYF,TGTGCCAGCAGCCGTCTTACAAGGGCAACTAGCGGCCAAGAGACCCAGTACTTC
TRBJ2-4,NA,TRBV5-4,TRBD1,CASSYPGQGPNIQYF,TGTGCCAGCAGCTATCCGGGACAGGGGCCCAACATTCAGTACTTC
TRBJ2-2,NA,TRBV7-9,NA,CASSAYRHRERTGELFF,TGTGCCAGCAGCGCTTATCGCCACAGGGAAAGGACCGGGGAGCTGTTTTTT
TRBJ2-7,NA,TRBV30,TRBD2,CAWTLAGYEQYF,TGTGCCTGGACCCTAGCGGGCTACGAGCAGTACTTC
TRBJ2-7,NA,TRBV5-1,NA,CASSHNRVGVSYEQYF,TGCGCCAGCAGTCATAACAGGGTCGGTGTGTCCTACGAGCAGTACTTC
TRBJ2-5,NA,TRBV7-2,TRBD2,CASSLGVGGAGETQYF,TGTGCCAGCAGCTTAGGAGTCGGGGGGGCCGGAGAGACCCAGTACTTC
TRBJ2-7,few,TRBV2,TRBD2,CASSGDYISLYEQYF,TGTGCCAGCAGCGGGGACTATATATCCCTCTACGAGCAGTACTTC
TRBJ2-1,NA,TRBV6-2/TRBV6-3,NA,CASSTTHGGGLNEQFF,TGTGCCAGCAGCACAACCCATGGAGGGGGCCTCAATGAGCAGTTCTTC
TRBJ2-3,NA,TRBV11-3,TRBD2,CASSPSVAGVPDTQYF,TGTGCCAGCAGCCCCTCCGTAGCGGGAGTACCAGATACGCAGTATTTT
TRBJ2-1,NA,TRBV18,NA,CASSPYQDEQFF,TGTGCCAGCTCACCCTATCAGGATGAGCAGTTCTTC
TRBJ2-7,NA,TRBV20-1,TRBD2,CSASSGGYEQYF,TGCAGTGCTAGTTCGGGGGGCTACGAGCAGTACTTC
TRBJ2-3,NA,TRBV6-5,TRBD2,CASSLAGRRTDTQYF,TGTGCCAGCAGTTTAGCGGGAAGACGCACAGATACGCAGTATTTT
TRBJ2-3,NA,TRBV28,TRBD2,CASSLATGLAGGTDTQYF,TGTGCCAGCAGTCTCGCAACCGGACTAGCGGGGGGGACAGATACGCAGTATTTT
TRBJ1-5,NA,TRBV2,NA,CASSEVQGVQPQHF,TGTGCCAGCAGTGAAGTGCAGGGCGTACAGCCCCAGCATTTT
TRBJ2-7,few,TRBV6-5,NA,CASSPLGGHEQYF,TGTGCCAGCAGTCCCCTCGGGGGGCACGAGCAGTACTTC
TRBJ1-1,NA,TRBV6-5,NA,CASSYSGSGTEAFF,TGTGCCAGCAGTTACTCAGGGAGCGGGACTGAAGCTTTCTTT
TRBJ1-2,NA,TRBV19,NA,CASSIRKSTSNYGYTF,TGTGCCAGTAGTATCCGAAAGAGCACTTCTAACTATGGCTACACCTTC
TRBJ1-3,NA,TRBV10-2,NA,CASSEAGRGNTIYF,TGCGCCAGCAGTGAGGCAGGGCGTGGAAACACCATATATTTT
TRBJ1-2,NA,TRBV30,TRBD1,CAWRGQGRFYGYTF,TGTGCCTGGAGGGGACAGGGGCGATTTTATGGCTACACCTTC
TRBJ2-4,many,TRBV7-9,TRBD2,CASSEATSGLAKNIQYF,TGTGCCAGCAGCGAGGCGACTAGCGGTCTAGCCAAAAACATTCAGTACTTC
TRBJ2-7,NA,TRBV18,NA,CASSPTTASGEQYF,TGTGCCAGCTCACCAACCACCGCTAGTGGGGAGCAGTACTTC
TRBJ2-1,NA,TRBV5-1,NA,CASSLTGNEQFF,TGCGCCAGCAGCTTGACGGGCAATGAGCAGTTCTTC
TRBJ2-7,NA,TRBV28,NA,CASSLYRQGYEQYF,TGTGCCAGCAGTTTATATAGGCAGGGGTACGAGCAGTACTTC
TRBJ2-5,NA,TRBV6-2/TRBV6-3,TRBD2,CASSTIAGPQETQYF,TGTGCCAGCAGCACGATAGCGGGGCCTCAAGAGACCCAGTACTTC
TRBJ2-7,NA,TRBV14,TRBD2,CASSQGPLTSGDNYEQYF,TGTGCCAGCAGCCAGGGACCCCTGACTAGCGGGGATAACTACGAGCAGTACTTC
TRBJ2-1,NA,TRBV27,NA,CASTQRGLDPYNEQFF,TGTGCCAGCACCCAAAGGGGTCTCGACCCTTACAATGAGCAGTTCTTC
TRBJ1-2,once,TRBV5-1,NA,CASSLDGQLNYGYTF,TGCGCCAGCAGCTTGGATGGACAACTAAACTATGGCTACACCTTC
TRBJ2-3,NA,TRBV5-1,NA,CASSLGAEITDTQYF,TGCGCCAGCAGCTTGGGGGCAGAAATCACAGATACGCAGTATTTT
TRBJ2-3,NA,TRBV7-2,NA,CASSLDPGSDTQYF,TGTGCCAGCAGCTTAGATCCGGGGTCAGATACGCAGTATTTT
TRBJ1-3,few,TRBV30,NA,CAWSVGRDSGNTIYF,TGTGCCTGGAGTGTAGGCAGGGACTCTGGAAACACCATATATTTT
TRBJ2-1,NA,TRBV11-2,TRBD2,CASSLDQTSGELSYNEQFF,TGTGCCAGCAGCTTAGATCAGACTAGCGGGGAACTCTCCTACAATGAGCAGTTCTTC
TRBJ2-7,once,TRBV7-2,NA,CASSLESGGSYEQYF,TGTGCCAGCAGCTTAGAATCCGGAGGAAGTTACGAGCAGTACTTC
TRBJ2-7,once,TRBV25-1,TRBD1,CASSEWGTGGYEQYF,TGTGCCAGCAGTGAATGGGGGACAGGGGGCTACGAGCAGTACTTC